This TCR beta chain is from a study of neurological immune-mediated disorders. The CDR3 is 13 amino acids. V was cut by 1 base and J by 6 bases, with 7 bases left in between. CDR1 and CDR2 from the germline V gene are SNHLY and FYNNEI. The time point: longitudinal time-point 1 (baseline). Source material was 2 million unsorted PBMCs, stored at -80 °C in RNAlater. Worth noting for this clonotype: Its antigen remains unknown. A read error may be the cause here, since a much bigger clone is one base away.

The authors produced cDNA by 5'RACE using 10-nucleotide random UMIs. TCRdb reanalysed the 5' RACE reads using MiXCR and keeps one entry per CDR3 protein. Among around 71,000 distinct CDR3 sequences listed, around 13% were seen once. Notes on the study in general: Subjects shared no identical expanded-clone CDR3 amino acid sequences, suggesting private TCR-beta repertoires in all groups.

The sequence was obtained from a female donor with HTLV-1-associated myelopathy (HAM/TSP). This chain links TRBV2 with TRBJ2-1; D ambiguous. Sequencing used PBMCs. In nucleotides, the CDR3 is TGTGCCAGCAGTGAAGTGGCGTCCAATGAGCAGTTCTTC. Encoded protein: CASSEVASNEQFF.